Each of the 5 T cell receptor beta chains below was sequenced from the same sample in a study of human T cells and chemical hapten exposure (dated by TCRdb to 2020 to 2022). Receptors were amplified or captured by RACE. TCRdb names NextSeq 500 as the instrument used. In-frame beta chains were kept once TCRdb had trimmed the public reads at Q25 with fastp and called clones with MiXCR. Entries that share a CDR3 protein sequence are merged under the most common genes and DNA. This sample lists tens of thousands of distinct CDR3 sequences; 9.5% to 13% were detected once. The leading ten clones occupy around 2.5% of the sample. The time point label of this sample denotes: patch test 2, 6 weeks after DPC sensitization. Interpreted using the paper, the treatment or condition label stands for: therapeutic diphenylcyclopropenone sensitization with weekly scalp DPC. Sequenced material: whole blood, taken in connection with sensitization to the hapten diphenylcyclopropenone (DPC). The source of these receptors is a woman aged 25 to 39 with alopecia areata. Some clones in this sample may be carry-over from other donors' samples.

This clonotype was counted ten times or more. V is TRBV12-3 or TRBV12-4 and J is TRBJ1-5; possibly TRBD1 for D (5 bases). The CDR3 sequence is 13 residues long. V shed 6 bases and J shed 3 bases, with 9 bases lying between them. In nucleotides, the CDR3 is TGTGCCAGCAGAAGGGGTTTCAATCAGCCCCAGCATTTT. Amino acid sequence: CASRRGFNQPQHF.

This clonotype has just one count. V is TRBV5-4 and J is TRBJ2-3; 9 nucleotides align to TRBD2. Germline V gene lookup returns CDR1 SGHNT and CDR2 YYREEE (reference sequence). The CDR3 covers 16 residues. The ends lost 0 bases at V and 2 bases at J; junction bases unmatched: 4. CDR3 nucleotide sequence: TGTGCCAGCAGCTTGGGGGTAGCGGGGGTCACAGATACGCAGTATTTT. Translated, it gives CASSLGVAGVTDTQYF. The full variable domain, rest sourced from reference TRBV5-4 and TRBJ2-3, is ETGVTQSPTHLIKTRGQQVTLRCSSQSGHNTVSWYQQALGQGPQFIFQYYREEENGRGNFPPRFSGLQFPNYSSELNVNALELDDSALYLCASSLGVAGVTDTQYFGPGTRLTVL.

Concerning this clonotype: This may come from a read error, since a much larger clone is one base off. The chain joins TRBV6-2 or TRBV6-3 to TRBJ1-2; tentatively, D is TRBD1 (5 bases). This CDR3 spans 13 amino acids. The V gene lost 5 bases and the J gene lost 10 bases, with 17 bases spanning the gap. CDR1 and CDR2 from the germline V gene are MNHEY and SVGEGT. The CDR3: CASSRDSVRDYTF. CDR3 DNA sequence: TGTGCCAGCAGTCGGGACTCCGTCAGAGACTACACCTTC.

This clonotype was counted many times. The chain combines TRBV12-3 or TRBV12-4 with TRBJ2-1; D might be TRBD1 (6 bases). This CDR3 is built from 15 residues. Trimming left V 3 bases short and J 1 base short, with 10 bases between. As DNA, the CDR3 is TGTGCCAGCAGTTTTCAGGGGCCTTCCTACAATGAGCAGTTCTTC. Its translation is CASSFQGPSYNEQFF.

Many counts were recorded for this clonotype. The chain combines TRBV30 with TRBJ2-1; 11 nucleotides match TRBD2. This CDR3 spans 13 amino acids. J lost 7 bases, V lost 7 bases, and 6 bases had no gene match. Germline CDR1 and CDR2: GTSNPN and SVGIG (reference sequence). The CDR3 loop is CASLAGGPNEQFF. CDR3 nucleotide sequence: TGTGCCTCCTTAGCGGGAGGGCCTAATGAGCAGTTCTTC.